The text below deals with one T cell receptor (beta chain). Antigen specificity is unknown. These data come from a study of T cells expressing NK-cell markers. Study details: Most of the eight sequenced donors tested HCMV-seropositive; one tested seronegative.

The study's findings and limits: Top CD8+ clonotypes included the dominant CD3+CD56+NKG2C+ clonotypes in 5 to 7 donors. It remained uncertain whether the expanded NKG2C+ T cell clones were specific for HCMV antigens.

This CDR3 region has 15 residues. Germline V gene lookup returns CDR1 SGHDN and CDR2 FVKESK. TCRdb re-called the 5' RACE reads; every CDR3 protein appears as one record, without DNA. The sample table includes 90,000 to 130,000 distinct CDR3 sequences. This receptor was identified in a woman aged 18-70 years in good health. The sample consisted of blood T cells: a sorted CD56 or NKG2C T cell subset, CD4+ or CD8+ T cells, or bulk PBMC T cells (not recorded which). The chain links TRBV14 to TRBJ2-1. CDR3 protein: CASSPLRVWDNEQFF.